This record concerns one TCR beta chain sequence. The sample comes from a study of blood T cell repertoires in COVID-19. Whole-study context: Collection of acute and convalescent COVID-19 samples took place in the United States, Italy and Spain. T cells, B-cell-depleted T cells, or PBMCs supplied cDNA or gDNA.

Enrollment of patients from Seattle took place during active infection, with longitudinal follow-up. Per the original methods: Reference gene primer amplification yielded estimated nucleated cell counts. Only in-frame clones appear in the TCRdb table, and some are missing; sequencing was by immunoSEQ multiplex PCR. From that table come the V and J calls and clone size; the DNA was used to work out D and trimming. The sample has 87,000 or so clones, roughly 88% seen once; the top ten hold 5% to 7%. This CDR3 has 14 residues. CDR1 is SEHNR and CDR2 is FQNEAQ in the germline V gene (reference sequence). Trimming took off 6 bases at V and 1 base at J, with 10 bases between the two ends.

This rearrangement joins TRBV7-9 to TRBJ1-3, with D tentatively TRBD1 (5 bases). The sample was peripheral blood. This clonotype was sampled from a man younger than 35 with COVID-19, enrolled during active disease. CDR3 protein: CASSNGGSGNTIYF. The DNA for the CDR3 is TGTGCCAGCAGTAACGGGGGTTCTGGAAACACCATATATTTT.